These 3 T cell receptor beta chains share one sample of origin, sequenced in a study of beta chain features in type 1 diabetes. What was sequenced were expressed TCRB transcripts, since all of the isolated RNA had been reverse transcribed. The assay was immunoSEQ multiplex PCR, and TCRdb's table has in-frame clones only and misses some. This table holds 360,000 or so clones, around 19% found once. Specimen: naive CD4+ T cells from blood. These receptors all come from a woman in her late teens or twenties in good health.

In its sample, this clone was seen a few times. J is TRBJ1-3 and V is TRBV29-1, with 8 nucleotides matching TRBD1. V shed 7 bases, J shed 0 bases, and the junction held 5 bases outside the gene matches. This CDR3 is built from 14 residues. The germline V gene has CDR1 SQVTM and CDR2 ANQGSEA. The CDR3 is CSATGGFSGNTIYF. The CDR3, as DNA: TGCAGCGCTACAGGGGGATTCTCTGGAAACACCATATATTTT. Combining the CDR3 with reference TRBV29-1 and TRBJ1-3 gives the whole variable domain SAVISQKPSRDICQRGTSLTIQCQVDSQVTMMFWYRQQPGQSLTLIATANQGSEATYESGFVIDKFPISRPNLTFSTLTVSNMSPEDSSIYLCSATGGFSGNTIYFGEGSWLTVV.

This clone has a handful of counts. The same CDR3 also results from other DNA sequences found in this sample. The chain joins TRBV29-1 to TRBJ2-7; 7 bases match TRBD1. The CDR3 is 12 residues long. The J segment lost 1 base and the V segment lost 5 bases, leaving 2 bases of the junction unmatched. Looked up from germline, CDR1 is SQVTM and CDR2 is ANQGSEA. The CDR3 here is CSVQGVSYEQYF. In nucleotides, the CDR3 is TGCAGCGTTCAGGGGGTTTCCTACGAGCAGTACTTC.

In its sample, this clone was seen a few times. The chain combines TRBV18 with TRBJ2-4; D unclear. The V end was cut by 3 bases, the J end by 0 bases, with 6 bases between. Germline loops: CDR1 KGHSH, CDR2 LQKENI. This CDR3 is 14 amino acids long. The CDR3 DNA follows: TGTGCCAGCTCACCCAACTTAGCCAAAAACATTCAGTACTTC. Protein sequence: CASSPNLAKNIQYF.